The 5 T cell receptor beta chains below all came from one sample that was sequenced in a study of cytomegalovirus exposure and HLA in healthy donors. TCRdb keeps only in-frame clones here, not all; method: immunoSEQ multiplex PCR. The sample has approximately 100,000 clones, roughly 84% seen once. Material: PBMCs. The receptor set was obtained from a man younger than 35 in good health and CMV-seropositive.

The gene calls are TRBV19 and TRBJ2-7; 11 nucleotides agree with TRBD1. CDR1 and CDR2 (germline): LNHDA, SQIVND (reference sequence). The CDR3 runs 15 residues. Trimming removed 6 bases from V and 3 bases from J; junction bases left unmatched: 7. CDR3 bases: TGTGCCAGTAGCAGCACCGGGACAGGGGGCTACGAGCAGTACTTC. Protein: CASSSTGTGGYEQYF.

The V and J genes are TRBV15 and TRBJ2-5, with 11 bases lining up with TRBD2. The V and J ends lost 0 bases and 4 bases, in that order; junction bases with no gene match: 10. The germline gives CDR1 LNHNV, CDR2 YYDKDF (reference sequence). This CDR3 is built from 18 residues. CDR3 nucleotides: TGTGCCACCAGCAGAGATTACCAGCTAGCGGGAGGTGGAGAGACCCAGTACTTC. Residues: CATSRDYQLAGGGETQYF.

This clone is a singleton in its sample. V and J are TRBV6-5 and TRBJ1-3; perhaps TRBD1 as D (5 bases). V lost 0 bases and J 0 bases, leaving 9 bases between the germline ends. The germline gives CDR1 MNHEY, CDR2 SVGAGI. The CDR3 runs to 16 residues. CDR3 DNA: TGTGCCAGCAGTTACTCGGCAGGGATCTCTGGAAACACCATATATTTT. Amino acid sequence: CASSYSAGISGNTIYF.

The rearrangement uses TRBV5-1 and TRBJ1-2, with TRBD1 identical over 11 bases. Losses at the gene ends were 4 bases for V and 11 bases for J; bases not matched to a gene: 13. The CDR3 runs to 15 residues. CDR1 and CDR2 from the germline V gene are SGHRS and YFSETQ. CDR3 nucleotide sequence: TGCGCCAGCAGCATCGGACAGGGGGCGGCCACCACTTACACCTTC. Protein sequence: CASSIGQGAATTYTF.

This chain's CDR3 is CASSPIPRRETQYF. CDR3 DNA: TGTGCCAGCAGCCCCATCCCCCGGCGGGAGACCCAGTACTTC. The V gene is TRBV7-3, the J gene TRBJ2-5; the D is unclear. The CDR3 is made up of 14 amino acids. Between the trimmed V and J ends, which lost 5 bases and 5 bases, there was a span of 15 bases. Germline V gene lookup returns CDR1 SGHTA and CDR2 FQGTGA. Drawing the rest from reference TRBV7-3 and TRBJ2-5, the complete variable domain is GAGVSQTPSNKVTEKGKYVELRCDPISGHTALYWYRQSLGQGPEFLIYFQGTGAADDSGLPNDRFFAVRPEGSVSTLKIQRTERGDSAVYLCASSPIPRRETQYFGPGTRLLVL.